This T cell receptor beta chain was sequenced for a study of cytomegalovirus exposure and HLA in healthy donors. The CDR3 extends over 14 amino acids. In germline, CDR1 is MNHEY, CDR2 SVGAGI. The J segment lost 3 bases and the V segment lost 6 bases, leaving 5 bases of the junction unmatched. PCR primers comprised 60 Vbeta and 13 Jbeta primers. The method was immunoSEQ multiplex PCR; TCRdb's version includes in-frame clones alone and lacks a portion of them. The table lists approximately 150,000 clones, 60% to 85% of them singletons, with 1.8% in the top ten. This TCR was sampled from a man in his forties or fifties in good health and CMV-seronegative. Sequenced input: PBMCs. The chain employs TRBV6-5 and TRBJ1-2, with 9 bases lining up with TRBD1. This CDR3 reads CASSRTGAHYGYTF. In DNA form, the CDR3 reads TGTGCCAGCAGCCGGACAGGGGCACACTATGGCTACACCTTC.